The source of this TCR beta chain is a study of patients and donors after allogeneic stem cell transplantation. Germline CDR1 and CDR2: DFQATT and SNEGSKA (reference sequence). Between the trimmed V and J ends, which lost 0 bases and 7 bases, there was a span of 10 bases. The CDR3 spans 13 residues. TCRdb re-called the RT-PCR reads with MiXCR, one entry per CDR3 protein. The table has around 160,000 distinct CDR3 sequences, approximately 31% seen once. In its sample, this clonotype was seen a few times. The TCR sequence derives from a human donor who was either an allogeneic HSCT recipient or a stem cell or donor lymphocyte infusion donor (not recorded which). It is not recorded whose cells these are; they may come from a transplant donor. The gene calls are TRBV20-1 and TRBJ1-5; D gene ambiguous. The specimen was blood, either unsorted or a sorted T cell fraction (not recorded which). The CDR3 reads CSARDTSRQPQHF. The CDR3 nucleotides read TGCAGTGCTAGAGATACCTCCCGCCAGCCCCAGCATTTT.